The 5 T cell receptor beta chains in this list originate from one sample, sequenced in a study of blood T cell repertoires in COVID-19. Data came from immunoSEQ multiplex PCR; TCRdb stores just in-frame clones and leaves some out. The sample yields just under 90,000 clones, over 90% seen once. The sequenced sample consisted of peripheral blood. The origin of the receptors is a man aged 60 to 69 with acute or convalescent COVID-19.

This sequence joins TRBV7-2 and TRBJ1-2, with D uncertain. The ends were cut back, 1 base at V and 10 bases at J, with 13 bases in the middle. Per the germline V gene, CDR1 is SGHTA and CDR2 is FQGNSA. The CDR3 is 13 residues long. CDR3 DNA sequence: TGTGCCAGCAGCTTAGGGTCAGAGGGAATCTACACCTTC. Translation: CASSLGSEGIYTF.

CDR3 DNA: TGTGCCAGCAGTTCACACAGCCGGAACACTGAAGCTTTCTTT. This codes for CASSSHSRNTEAFF. This rearrangement joins TRBV28 to TRBJ1-1, with no clear D. V was clipped by 4 bases and J by 1 base, with 10 bases between them. The CDR3 is 14 amino acids. Germline assignment: CDR1 MDHEN and CDR2 SYDVKM. Drawing the rest from reference TRBV28 and TRBJ1-1, the complete variable domain is DVKVTQSSRYLVKRTGEKVFLECVQDMDHENMFWYRQDPGLGLRLIYFSYDVKMKEKGDIPEGYSVSREKKERFSLILESASTNQTSMYLCASSSHSRNTEAFFGQGTRLTVV.

The V gene is TRBV4-2, the J gene TRBJ1-3; D is perhaps TRBD1 (6 bases). This CDR3 region has 15 residues. Per germline, CDR1 LGHNA and CDR2 YNFKEQ. V was shortened by 7 bases and J by 4 bases, with 17 bases between the two germline ends. CDR3 bases: TGTGCCAGCACCGAAACAGGGCTGCGGGGAAACACCATATATTTT. It specifies CASTETGLRGNTIYF.

The rearrangement uses TRBV15 and TRBJ1-4; 8 nucleotides match TRBD1. The CDR3 sequence is 18 residues long. The J segment lost 2 bases and the V segment lost 0 bases, leaving 8 bases of the junction unmatched. Germline V gives CDR1 LNHNV, CDR2 YYDKDF (reference sequence). The CDR3 DNA reads TGTGCCACCAGCAGAGAACCGGACAGGGCTAGGACTAATGAAAAACTGTTTTTT. Its translation is CATSREPDRARTNEKLFF. Based on the CDR3 plus reference TRBV15 and TRBJ1-4, the full variable domain is DAMVIQNPRYQVTQFGKPVTLSCSQTLNHNVMYWYQQKSSQAPKLLFHYYDKDFNNEADTPDNFQSRRPNTSFCFLDIRSPGLGDTAMYLCATSREPDRARTNEKLFFGSGTQLSVL.

With respect to this clone: In the same sample, other DNA sequences code for this CDR3. The chain links TRBV28 to TRBJ2-7; the match to TRBD1 covers 7 bases. Trimming took 3 bases from V and 3 from J; bases not matched to a gene: 2. CDR3 length: 13 amino acids. Germline lookup yields CDR1 MDHEN and CDR2 SYDVKM. CDR3 protein: CASSLGQIYEQYF. DNA of the CDR3: TGTGCCAGCAGTTTGGGACAGATCTACGAGCAGTACTTC.